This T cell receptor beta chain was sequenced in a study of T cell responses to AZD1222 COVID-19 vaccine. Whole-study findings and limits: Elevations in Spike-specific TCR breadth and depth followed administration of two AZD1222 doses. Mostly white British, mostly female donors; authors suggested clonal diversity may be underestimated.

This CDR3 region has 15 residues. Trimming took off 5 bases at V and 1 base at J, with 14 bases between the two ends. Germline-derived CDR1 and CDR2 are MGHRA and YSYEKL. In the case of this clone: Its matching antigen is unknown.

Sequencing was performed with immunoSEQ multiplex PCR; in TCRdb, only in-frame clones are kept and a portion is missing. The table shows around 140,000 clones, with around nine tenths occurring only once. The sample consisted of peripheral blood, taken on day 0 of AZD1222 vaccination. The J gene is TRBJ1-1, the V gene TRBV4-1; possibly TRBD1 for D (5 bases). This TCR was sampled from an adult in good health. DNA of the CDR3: TGCGCCAGCAGCTCAAGCGACAGAAAGAACACTGAAGCTTTCTTT. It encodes CASSSSDRKNTEAFF.